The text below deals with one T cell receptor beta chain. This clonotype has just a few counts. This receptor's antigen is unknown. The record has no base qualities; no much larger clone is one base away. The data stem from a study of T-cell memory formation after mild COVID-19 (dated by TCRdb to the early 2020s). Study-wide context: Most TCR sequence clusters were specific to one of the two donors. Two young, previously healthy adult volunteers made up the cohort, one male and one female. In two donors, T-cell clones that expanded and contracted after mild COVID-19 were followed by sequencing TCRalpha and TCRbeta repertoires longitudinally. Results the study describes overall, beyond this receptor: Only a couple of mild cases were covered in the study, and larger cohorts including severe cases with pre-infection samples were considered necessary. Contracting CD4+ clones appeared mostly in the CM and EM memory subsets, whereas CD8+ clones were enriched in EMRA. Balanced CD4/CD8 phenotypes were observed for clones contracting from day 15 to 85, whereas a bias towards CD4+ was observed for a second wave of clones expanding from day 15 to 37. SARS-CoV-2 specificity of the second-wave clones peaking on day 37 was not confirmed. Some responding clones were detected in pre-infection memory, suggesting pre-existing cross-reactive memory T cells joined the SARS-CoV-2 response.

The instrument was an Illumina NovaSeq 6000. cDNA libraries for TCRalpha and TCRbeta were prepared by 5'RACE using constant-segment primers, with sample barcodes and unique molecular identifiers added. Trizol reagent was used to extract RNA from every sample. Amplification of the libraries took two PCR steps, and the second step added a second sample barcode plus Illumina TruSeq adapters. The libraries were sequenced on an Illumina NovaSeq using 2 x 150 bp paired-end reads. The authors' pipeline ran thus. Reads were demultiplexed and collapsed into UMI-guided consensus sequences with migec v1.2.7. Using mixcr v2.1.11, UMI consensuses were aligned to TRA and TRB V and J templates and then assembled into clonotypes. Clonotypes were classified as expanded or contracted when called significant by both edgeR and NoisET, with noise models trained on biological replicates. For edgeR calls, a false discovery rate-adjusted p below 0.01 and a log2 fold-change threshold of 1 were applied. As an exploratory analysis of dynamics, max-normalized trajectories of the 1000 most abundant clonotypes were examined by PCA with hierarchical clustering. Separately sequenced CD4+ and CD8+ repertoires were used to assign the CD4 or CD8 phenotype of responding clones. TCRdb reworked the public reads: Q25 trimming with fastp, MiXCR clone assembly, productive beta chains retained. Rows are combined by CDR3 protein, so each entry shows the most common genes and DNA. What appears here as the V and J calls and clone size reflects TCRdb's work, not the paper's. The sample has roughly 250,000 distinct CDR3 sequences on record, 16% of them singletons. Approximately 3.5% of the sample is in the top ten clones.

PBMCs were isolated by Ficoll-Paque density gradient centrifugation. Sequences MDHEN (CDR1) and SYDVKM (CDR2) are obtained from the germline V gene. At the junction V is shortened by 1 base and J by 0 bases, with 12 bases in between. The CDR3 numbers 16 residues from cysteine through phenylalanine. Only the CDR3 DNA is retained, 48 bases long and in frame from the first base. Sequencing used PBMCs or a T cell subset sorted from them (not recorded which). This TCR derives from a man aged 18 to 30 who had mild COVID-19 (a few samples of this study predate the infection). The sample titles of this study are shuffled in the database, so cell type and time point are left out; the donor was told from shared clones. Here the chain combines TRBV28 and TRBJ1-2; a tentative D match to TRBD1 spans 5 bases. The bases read TGTGCCAGCAGTTTATCTTACCCGGGGGCTAACTATGGCTACACCTTC. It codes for CASSLSYPGANYGYTF.